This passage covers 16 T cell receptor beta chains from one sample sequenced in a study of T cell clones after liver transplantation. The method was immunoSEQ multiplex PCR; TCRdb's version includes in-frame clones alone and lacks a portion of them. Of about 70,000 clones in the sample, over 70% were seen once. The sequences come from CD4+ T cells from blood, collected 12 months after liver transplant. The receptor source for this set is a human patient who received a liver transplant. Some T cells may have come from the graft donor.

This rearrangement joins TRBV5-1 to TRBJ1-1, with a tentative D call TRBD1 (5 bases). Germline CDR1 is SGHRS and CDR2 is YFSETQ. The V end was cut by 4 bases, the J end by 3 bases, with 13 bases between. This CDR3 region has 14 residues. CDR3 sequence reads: CASSAQGGHTEAFF. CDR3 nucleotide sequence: TGCGCCAGCAGCGCCCAGGGTGGGCACACTGAAGCTTTCTTT.

CDR3 in amino acids: CASSRAGATNTEAFF. CDR3 bases: TGCGCCAGCAGCAGGGCAGGGGCTACAAACACTGAAGCTTTCTTT. The chain uses TRBV5-1 and TRBJ1-1, with a tentative D call TRBD1 (6 bases). CDR3 length: 15 residues. V lost 4 bases and J lost 2, with 15 bases in between. Germline lookup yields CDR1 SGHRS and CDR2 YFSETQ. Drawing the rest from reference TRBV5-1 and TRBJ1-1, the complete variable domain is KAGVTQTPRYLIKTRGQQVTLSCSPISGHRSVSWYQQTPGQGLQFLFEYFSETQRNKGNFPGRFSGRQFSNSRSEMNVSTLELGDSALYLCASSRAGATNTEAFFGQGTRLTVV.

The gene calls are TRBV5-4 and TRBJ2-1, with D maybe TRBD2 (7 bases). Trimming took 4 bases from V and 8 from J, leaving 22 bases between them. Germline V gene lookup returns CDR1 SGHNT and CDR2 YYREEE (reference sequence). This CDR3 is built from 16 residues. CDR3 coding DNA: TGTGCCAGCAGCGCGGGGGCGGGATCCCCCTCTCATGAGCAGTTCTTC. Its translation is CASSAGAGSPSHEQFF.

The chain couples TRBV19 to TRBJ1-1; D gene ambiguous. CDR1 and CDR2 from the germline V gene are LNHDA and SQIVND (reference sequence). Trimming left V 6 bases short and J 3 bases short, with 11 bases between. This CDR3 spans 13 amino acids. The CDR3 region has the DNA TGTGCCAGTAGACTCAGGTGGGACACTGAAGCTTTCTTT. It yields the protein CASRLRWDTEAFF. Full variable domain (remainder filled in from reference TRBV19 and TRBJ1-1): DGGITQSPKYLFRKEGQNVTLSCEQNLNHDAMYWYRQDPGQGLRLIYYSQIVNDFQKGDIAEGYSVSREKKESFPLTVTSAQKNPTAFYLCASRLRWDTEAFFGQGTRLTVV.

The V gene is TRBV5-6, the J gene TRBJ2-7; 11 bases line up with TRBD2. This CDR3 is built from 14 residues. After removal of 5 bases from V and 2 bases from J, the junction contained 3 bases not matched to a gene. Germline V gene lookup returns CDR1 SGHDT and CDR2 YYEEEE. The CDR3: CASRRTSGPYEQYF. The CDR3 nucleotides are TGTGCCAGCAGACGGACTAGCGGGCCCTACGAGCAGTACTTC.

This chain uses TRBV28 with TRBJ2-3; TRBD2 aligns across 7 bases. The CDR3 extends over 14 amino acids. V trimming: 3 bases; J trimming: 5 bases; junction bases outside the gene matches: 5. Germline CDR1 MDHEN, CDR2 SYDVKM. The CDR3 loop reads CASSFGGEGDTQYF. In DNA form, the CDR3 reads TGTGCCAGCAGTTTCGGAGGGGAGGGAGATACGCAGTATTTT. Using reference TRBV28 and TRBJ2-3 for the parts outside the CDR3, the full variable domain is DVKVTQSSRYLVKRTGEKVFLECVQDMDHENMFWYRQDPGLGLRLIYFSYDVKMKEKGDIPEGYSVSREKKERFSLILESASTNQTSMYLCASSFGGEGDTQYFGPGTRLTVL.

As DNA, the CDR3 is TGTGCCAGCAGCTGGGGGGTATCGGCAGAGACCCAGTACTTC. It specifies CASSWGVSAETQYF. V and J are TRBV11-1 and TRBJ2-5, with D possibly being TRBD2 (6 bases). The CDR3 is made up of 14 amino acids. Germline lookup yields CDR1 SGHAT and CDR2 FQDESV (reference sequence). V was trimmed by 4 bases and J by 4 bases, leaving 13 bases between them.

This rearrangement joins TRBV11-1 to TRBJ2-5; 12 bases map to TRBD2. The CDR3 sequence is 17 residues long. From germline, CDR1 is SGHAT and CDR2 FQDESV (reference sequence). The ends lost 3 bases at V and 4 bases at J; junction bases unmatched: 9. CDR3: CASSFRTGTSGRETQYF. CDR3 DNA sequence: TGTGCCAGCAGCTTTAGGACCGGGACTAGCGGGCGAGAGACCCAGTACTTC.

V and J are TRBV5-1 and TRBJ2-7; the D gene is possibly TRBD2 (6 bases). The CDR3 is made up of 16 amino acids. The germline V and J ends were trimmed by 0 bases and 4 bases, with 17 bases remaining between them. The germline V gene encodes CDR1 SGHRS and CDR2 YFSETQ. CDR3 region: CASSLVGSGRGYEQYF. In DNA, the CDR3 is TGCGCCAGCAGCTTGGTTGGCTCCGGGAGAGGATACGAGCAGTACTTC.

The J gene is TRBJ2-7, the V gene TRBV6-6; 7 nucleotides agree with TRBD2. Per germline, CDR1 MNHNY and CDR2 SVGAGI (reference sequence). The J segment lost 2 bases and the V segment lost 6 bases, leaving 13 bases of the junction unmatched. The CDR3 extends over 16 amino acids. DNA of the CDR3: TGTGCCAGCAGCCCCCAGGATAGGCGGGGGACCTACGAGCAGTACTTC. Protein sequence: CASSPQDRRGTYEQYF.

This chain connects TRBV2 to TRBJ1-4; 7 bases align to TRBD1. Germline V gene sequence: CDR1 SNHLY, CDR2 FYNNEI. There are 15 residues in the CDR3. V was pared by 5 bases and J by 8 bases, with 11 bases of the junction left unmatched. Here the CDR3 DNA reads TGTGCCAGCAGTCCGGAGCAGGGGGTCAGGGAAAAACTGTTTTTT. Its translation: CASSPEQGVREKLFF. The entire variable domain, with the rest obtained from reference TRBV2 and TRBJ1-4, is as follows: EPEVTQTPSHQVTQMGQEVILRCVPISNHLYFYWYRQILGQKVEFLVSFYNNEISEKSEIFDDQFSVERPDGSNFTLKIRSTKLEDSAMYFCASSPEQGVREKLFFGSGTQLSVL.

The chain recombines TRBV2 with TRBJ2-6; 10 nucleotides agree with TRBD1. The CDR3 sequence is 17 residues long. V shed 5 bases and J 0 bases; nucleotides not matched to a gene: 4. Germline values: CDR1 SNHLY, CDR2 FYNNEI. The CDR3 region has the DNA TGTGCCAGCAGTTTGGGACAGGGGAACTCTGGGGCCAACGTCCTGACTTTC. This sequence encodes CASSLGQGNSGANVLTF.

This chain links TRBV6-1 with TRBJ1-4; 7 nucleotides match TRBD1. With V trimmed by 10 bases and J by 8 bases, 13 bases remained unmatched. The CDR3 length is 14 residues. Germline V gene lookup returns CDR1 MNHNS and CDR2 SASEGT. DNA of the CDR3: TGTGCCACCGCCGTGATGCAGGGGGTGGAAAAACTGTTTTTT. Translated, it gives CATAVMQGVEKLFF.

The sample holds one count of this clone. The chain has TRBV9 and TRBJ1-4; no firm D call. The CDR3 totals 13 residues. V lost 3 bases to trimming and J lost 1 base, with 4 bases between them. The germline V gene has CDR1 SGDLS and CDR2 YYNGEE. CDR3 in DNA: TGTGCCAGCAGCGGTTTAACTAATGAAAAACTGTTTTTT. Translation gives CASSGLTNEKLFF. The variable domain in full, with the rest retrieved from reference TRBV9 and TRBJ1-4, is DSGVTQTPKHLITATGQRVTLRCSPRSGDLSVYWYQQSLDQGLQFLIQYYNGEERAKGNILERFSAQQFPDLHSELNLSSLELGDSALYFCASSGLTNEKLFFGSGTQLSVL.

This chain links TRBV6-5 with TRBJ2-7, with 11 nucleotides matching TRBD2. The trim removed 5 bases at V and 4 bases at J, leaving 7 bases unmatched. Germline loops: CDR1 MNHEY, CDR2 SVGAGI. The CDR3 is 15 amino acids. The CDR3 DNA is TGTGCCAGCAGTACCGTAGCGGGAGGGTGGTACGAGCAGTACTTC. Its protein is CASSTVAGGWYEQYF.

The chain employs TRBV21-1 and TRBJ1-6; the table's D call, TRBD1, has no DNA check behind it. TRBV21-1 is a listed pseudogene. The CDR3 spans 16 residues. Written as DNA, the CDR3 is TGTGCCAGCAGCAAAGCGCTGGGACAGGGGAATTCACCCCTCCACTTT. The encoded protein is CASSKALGQGNSPLHF.